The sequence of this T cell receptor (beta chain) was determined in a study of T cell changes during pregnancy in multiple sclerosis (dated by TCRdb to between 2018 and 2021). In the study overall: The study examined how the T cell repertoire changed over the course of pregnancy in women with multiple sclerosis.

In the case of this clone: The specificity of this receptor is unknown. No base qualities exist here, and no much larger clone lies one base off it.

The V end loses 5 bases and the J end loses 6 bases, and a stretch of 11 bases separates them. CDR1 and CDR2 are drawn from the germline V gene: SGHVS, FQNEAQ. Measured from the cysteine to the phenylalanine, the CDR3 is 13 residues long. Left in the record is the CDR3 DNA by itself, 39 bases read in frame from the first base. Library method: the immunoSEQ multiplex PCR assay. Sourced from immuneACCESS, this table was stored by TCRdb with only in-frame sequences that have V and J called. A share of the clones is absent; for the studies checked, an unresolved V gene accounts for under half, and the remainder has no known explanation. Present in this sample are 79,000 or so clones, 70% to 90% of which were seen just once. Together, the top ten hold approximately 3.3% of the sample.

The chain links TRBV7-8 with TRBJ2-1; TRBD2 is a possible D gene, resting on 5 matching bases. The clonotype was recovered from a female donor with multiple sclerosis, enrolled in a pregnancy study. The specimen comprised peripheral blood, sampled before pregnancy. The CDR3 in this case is CASSPPRGNEQFF. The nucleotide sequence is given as TGTGCCAGCAGCCCCCCTCGGGGCAATGAGCAGTTCTTC.